Shown below are 5 T cell receptor beta chains from a single sample sequenced in a study of shared clonotypes between healthy human individuals. Libraries were prepared by immunoSEQ multiplex PCR; TCRdb keeps only in-frame clonotypes and omits some of them. This sample has roughly 1 million clones, with approximately 72% found just once. Sequencing was performed on memory CD4+ T cells sorted from blood. Subset noted: CD45RA-negative fraction. These receptors all come from a man aged 18 to 30 in good health.

This clone was seen at least ten times. The V call is TRBV5-1, the J call TRBJ2-1; 9 bases fit TRBD2. V was pared by 2 bases and J by 4 bases, with 1 base of the junction left unmatched. Germline lookup yields CDR1 SGHRS and CDR2 YFSETQ. The CDR3 has 14 amino acids. Written as DNA, the CDR3 is TGCGCCAGCAGCTTTAGCGGGAGTTACAATGAGCAGTTCTTC. Translated: CASSFSGSYNEQFF.

This clone was seen only once. The rearrangement uses TRBV6-1 and TRBJ2-2; 7 bases line up with TRBD2. Germline V gene sequence: CDR1 MNHNS, CDR2 SASEGT. This CDR3 is built from 13 residues. J was trimmed by 6 bases and V by 7 bases; bases with no gene match: 5. The CDR3 nucleotides read TGTGCCAGCATCTTAGGGAGGGCCGGGGAGCTGTTTTTT. It specifies CASILGRAGELFF.

The chain uses TRBV5-1 and TRBJ2-2, with TRBD2 matching over 9 bases. Losses at the gene ends were 4 bases for V and 2 bases for J; bases not matched to a gene: 6. Germline CDR1 SGHRS, CDR2 YFSETQ. This CDR3 is built from 16 residues. CDR3 DNA: TGCGCCAGCAGCCTCCGGACTAGCGCTAACACCGGGGAGCTGTTTTTT. As protein: CASSLRTSANTGELFF.

V and J are TRBV25-1 and TRBJ2-3; possible D gene TRBD2, 5 bases. Per the germline V gene, CDR1 is MGHDK and CDR2 is SYGVNS. V was clipped by 7 bases and J by 3 bases, with 11 bases between them. The length of the CDR3 is 13 residues. The CDR3 protein is CASTGFGTDTQYF. The DNA of the CDR3 is TGTGCCAGCACGGGGTTTGGGACAGATACGCAGTATTTT.

The CDR3 region is CASIQGANTEAFF. DNA for the CDR3: TGTGCCAGCATCCAGGGGGCTAATACTGAAGCTTTCTTT. V and J are TRBV6-6 and TRBJ1-1; 8 nucleotides agree with TRBD1. The V gene end was trimmed by 7 bases and the J gene end by 5 bases; junction bases not matched to a gene: 6. Germline V gene data show CDR1 as MNHNY and CDR2 as SVGAGI (reference sequence). CDR3 length: 13 residues.